These T cell receptor beta chains were read from a single sample in a study of cytomegalovirus exposure and HLA in healthy donors. TCRdb's copy holds only in-frame clones and misses some; the assay was immunoSEQ multiplex PCR. The sample lists 100,000 to 150,000 clones; approximately 80% were seen once. Sequenced: PBMCs. Receptor source: a girl aged 2-10 years in good health and CMV-seronegative. The CDR3 runs from the conserved cysteine through the conserved F or W. The D gene is left open where the match is weak. Only part of the rows carry a size: once, few, many, or a class if the clone is expanded.

j_gene: TRBJ2-7; abundance: -; v_gene: TRBV10-3; d_gene: -; CDR3aa: CAISESTGGGEQYF; CDR3nt: TGTGCCATCAGTGAGTCCACAGGGGGGGGCGAGCAGTACTTC
j_gene: TRBJ1-3; abundance: -; v_gene: TRBV10-3; d_gene: -; CDR3aa: CAIRRERAVSGNTIYF; CDR3nt: TGTGCCATCAGGAGGGAACGGGCCGTCTCTGGAAACACCATATATTTT
j_gene: TRBJ1-2; abundance: -; v_gene: TRBV27; d_gene: -; CDR3aa: CASSPGGHYGYTF; CDR3nt: TGTGCCAGCAGTCCCGGGGGGCACTATGGCTACACCTTC
j_gene: TRBJ2-7; abundance: once; v_gene: TRBV9; d_gene: TRBD2; CDR3aa: CASSPYTGLASYEQYF; CDR3nt: TGTGCCAGCAGCCCCTATACGGGACTAGCGTCCTACGAGCAGTACTTC
j_gene: TRBJ2-3; abundance: few; v_gene: TRBV27; d_gene: -; CDR3aa: CASSLIPGAIPDTQYF; CDR3nt: TGTGCCAGCAGTTTAATACCAGGGGCCATCCCAGATACGCAGTATTTT
j_gene: TRBJ1-1; abundance: -; v_gene: TRBV7-9; d_gene: -; CDR3aa: CASNGGGDTEAFF; CDR3nt: TGTGCCAGCAACGGCGGGGGGGACACTGAAGCTTTCTTT
j_gene: TRBJ1-4; abundance: few; v_gene: TRBV25-1; d_gene: TRBD1; CDR3aa: CASSGPGQGIGEKLFF; CDR3nt: TGTGCCAGCAGTGGCCCCGGACAGGGCATAGGCGAAAAACTGTTTTTT
j_gene: TRBJ1-2; abundance: -; v_gene: TRBV30; d_gene: -; CDR3aa: CAWTKNRFSVYGYTF; CDR3nt: TGTGCCTGGACGAAGAACAGGTTTAGTGTCTATGGCTACACCTTC
j_gene: TRBJ2-2; abundance: -; v_gene: TRBV29-1; d_gene: -; CDR3aa: CSDSSGYTGELFF; CDR3nt: TGCAGCGACAGCAGTGGGTACACCGGGGAGCTGTTTTTT
j_gene: TRBJ2-7; abundance: -; v_gene: TRBV25-1; d_gene: -; CDR3aa: CASSGGTYEQYF; CDR3nt: TGTGCCAGCAGTGGCGGTACCTACGAGCAGTACTTC
j_gene: TRBJ1-3; abundance: few; v_gene: TRBV7-2; d_gene: TRBD1; CDR3aa: CASSSYTGGSGNTIYF; CDR3nt: TGTGCCAGCAGCTCCTACACAGGGGGCTCTGGAAACACCATATATTTT
j_gene: TRBJ2-5; abundance: few; v_gene: TRBV5-1; d_gene: -; CDR3aa: CASSLGDRDQETQYF; CDR3nt: TGCGCCAGCAGCTTGGGCGACAGAGACCAAGAGACCCAGTACTTC
j_gene: TRBJ1-2; abundance: -; v_gene: TRBV19; d_gene: TRBD1; CDR3aa: CASRIGQGYGYTF; CDR3nt: TGTGCCAGTAGGATCGGACAGGGCTATGGCTACACCTTC
j_gene: TRBJ2-7; abundance: -; v_gene: TRBV7-3; d_gene: -; CDR3aa: CASSFGQLYEQYF; CDR3nt: TGTGCCAGCAGCTTCGGACAGCTCTACGAGCAGTACTTC
j_gene: TRBJ2-7; abundance: -; v_gene: TRBV7-9; d_gene: -; CDR3aa: CASSLSVAGGSYEQYF; CDR3nt: TGTGCCAGCAGCTTATCGGTGGCAGGGGGGTCCTACGAGCAGTACTTC
j_gene: TRBJ2-4; abundance: -; v_gene: TRBV18; d_gene: -; CDR3aa: CASSTTRAKNIQYF; CDR3nt: TGTGCCAGCTCAACCACTAGAGCCAAAAACATTCAGTACTTC
j_gene: TRBJ2-7; abundance: -; v_gene: TRBV7-9; d_gene: -; CDR3aa: CASSFKGGSYEQYF; CDR3nt: TGTGCCAGCAGCTTCAAAGGCGGCTCCTACGAGCAGTACTTC
j_gene: TRBJ2-5; abundance: -; v_gene: TRBV11-3; d_gene: TRBD2; CDR3aa: CASSHRTSSGETQYF; CDR3nt: TGTGCCAGCAGCCATCGGACTAGCTCGGGAGAGACCCAGTACTTC
j_gene: TRBJ1-1; abundance: -; v_gene: TRBV9; d_gene: TRBD1; CDR3aa: CASSDDRGPAFF; CDR3nt: TGTGCCAGCAGCGATGACAGGGGGCCAGCTTTCTTT
j_gene: TRBJ2-2; abundance: few; v_gene: TRBV5-1; d_gene: -; CDR3aa: CASSPPRRDTGELFF; CDR3nt: TGCGCCAGCAGCCCCCCCCGGAGGGACACCGGGGAGCTGTTTTTT
j_gene: TRBJ2-3; abundance: -; v_gene: TRBV30; d_gene: TRBD2; CDR3aa: CAWSVTGGGRDTQYF; CDR3nt: TGTGCCTGGAGTGTAACCGGGGGGGGGCGGGATACGCAGTATTTT
j_gene: TRBJ1-1; abundance: -; v_gene: TRBV7-9; d_gene: TRBD1; CDR3aa: CASSLQGASEAFF; CDR3nt: TGTGCCAGCAGCTTACAGGGGGCTAGTGAAGCTTTCTTT
j_gene: TRBJ2-7; abundance: -; v_gene: TRBV18; d_gene: -; CDR3aa: CASSTGQTAYEQYF; CDR3nt: TGTGCCAGCTCAACTGGACAGACAGCCTACGAGCAGTACTTC
j_gene: TRBJ2-5; abundance: -; v_gene: TRBV2; d_gene: -; CDR3aa: CASGGRGRVQTQYF; CDR3nt: TGTGCCAGCGGGGGCCGGGGGAGGGTACAGACCCAGTACTTC
j_gene: TRBJ1-1; abundance: -; v_gene: TRBV5-4; d_gene: -; CDR3aa: CASSLGATEAFF; CDR3nt: TGTGCCAGCAGCTTGGGAGCAACTGAAGCTTTCTTT
j_gene: TRBJ1-2; abundance: -; v_gene: TRBV7-6; d_gene: TRBD1; CDR3aa: CASSPRDRGQYGYTF; CDR3nt: TGTGCCAGCAGCCCTCGGGACAGGGGGCAGTATGGCTACACCTTC
j_gene: TRBJ2-1; abundance: -; v_gene: TRBV7-9; d_gene: TRBD2; CDR3aa: CASSLALTSEYNEQFF; CDR3nt: TGTGCCAGCAGCTTAGCCCTGACTAGCGAATACAATGAGCAGTTCTTC
j_gene: TRBJ2-7; abundance: -; v_gene: TRBV5-4; d_gene: TRBD2; CDR3aa: CASSLVVLAGGTYEQHF; CDR3nt: TGTGCCAGCAGCTTGGTAGTCCTGGCGGGAGGAACCTACGAGCAGCACTTC